The 19 T cell receptor beta chains listed next were all sequenced from one sample in a study of T-cell memory formation after mild COVID-19. TCRdb used MiXCR to reprocess the 5' RACE reads, holding one entry per CDR3 protein. This table holds 300,000 to 400,000 distinct CDR3 sequences, 15% to 20% found once. Sequenced input: PBMCs or a T cell subset sorted from them (not recorded which). The receptor set was obtained from a man aged 18 to 35 who had mild COVID-19 (a few samples of this study predate the infection). Cell type and time point are not known.

The V call is TRBV4-1, the J call TRBJ2-7, with a tentative D call TRBD1 (6 bases). There are 16 residues in the CDR3. V lost 0 bases and J 1 base, leaving 13 bases between the germline ends. Germline CDR1 MGHRA, CDR2 YSYEKL. In DNA, the CDR3 is TGCGCCAGCAGCCAAGATGAGGGGGTAAGGTCCTACGAGCAGTACGTC. This encodes CASSQDEGVRSYEQYV.

This clonotype was seen a few times. This sequence joins TRBV3-1 and TRBJ2-1; D perhaps matches TRBD1 (6 bases). Trimming shortened V by 9 bases and J by 5 bases, and 14 bases separated the two germline ends. Germline values: CDR1 LGHDT, CDR2 YNNKEL (reference sequence). The CDR3 has 13 amino acids. This CDR3 is CARARGGHNEQFF. CDR3 nucleotide sequence: TGTGCCAGGGCCAGGGGTGGCCACAATGAGCAGTTCTTC.

On this clonotype itself: Given a much more abundant clone one base away, this may be a read error. V usage is TRBV7-2 and J usage is TRBJ2-5, with unresolved D. CDR1 and CDR2 (germline): SGHTA, FQGNSA. Trimming cost V 7 bases and J 3 bases, with 21 bases left between them. CDR3 length equals 16 residues. In nucleotides, the CDR3 is TGTGCCAGCACCTCGCTTATTGCGGCCTCAGAAGAGACCCAGTACTTC. This codes for CASTSLIAASEETQYF.

This clonotype was observed a handful of times. The chain employs TRBV4-1 and TRBJ1-5, with D unclear. The ends were cut back, 1 base at V and 2 bases at J, with 18 bases in the middle. This CDR3 spans 18 amino acids. The germline V gene encodes CDR1 MGHRA and CDR2 YSYEKL. CDR3 in DNA: TGCGCCAGCAGCCAAGGGAGGGTTGGTGAATTAGGCAATCAGCCCCAGCATTTT. Protein product: CASSQGRVGELGNQPQHF.

The rearrangement links TRBV28 to TRBJ1-2; the D gene is possibly TRBD1 (5 bases). The CDR3 contains 14 residues. Germline V gene sequence: CDR1 MDHEN, CDR2 SYDVKM. Trimming removed 3 bases from V and 4 bases from J, with 12 bases in between. CDR3 amino acids: CASSLGVVTYGYTF. The CDR3 DNA follows: TGTGCCAGCAGTTTGGGGGTCGTGACCTATGGCTACACCTTC.

This clonotype has a handful of counts. J is TRBJ1-3 and V is TRBV20-1; D is unresolved. CDR1 and CDR2 from the germline V gene are DFQATT and SNEGSKA (reference sequence). CDR3 length: 12 amino acids. Deletions cut 5 bases from V and 4 bases from J, with 9 bases between. CDR3 amino acids: CSAGETGNTIYF. Here the CDR3 DNA reads TGCAGTGCTGGGGAAACGGGAAACACCATATATTTT.

This clonotype was seen a handful of times. The chain has TRBV29-1 and TRBJ2-3; tentative D call: TRBD1 (6 bases). This CDR3 contains 14 residues. CDR1 is SQVTM, CDR2 ANQGSEA, per germline. The V gene lost 6 bases and the J gene lost 0 bases, with 13 bases spanning the gap. DNA of the CDR3: TGCAGCGTCGAACAGGGTCCAAGCACAGATACGCAGTATTTT. Protein: CSVEQGPSTDTQYF.

Only a few counts were recorded for this clonotype. The chain employs TRBV7-9 and TRBJ2-1; D remains unclear. V was pared by 2 bases and J by 6 bases, with 11 bases between. This CDR3 region has 14 residues. The germline V gene has CDR1 SEHNR and CDR2 FQNEAQ (reference sequence). The CDR3 bases are TGTGCCAGCAGCTTACTCCGCCGCAGCAATGAGCAGTTCTTC. Protein: CASSLLRRSNEQFF.

The chain couples TRBV10-3 to TRBJ1-6, with TRBD1 matching 9 bases. CDR1 is ENHRY and CDR2 is SYGVKD in the germline V gene. Trimming at V came to 2 bases and at J to 11 bases, leaving 7 bases not matched to a gene. This CDR3 has 15 amino acids. The CDR3 reads CAISEMGQGGTPLHF. The CDR3 nucleotides read TGTGCCATCAGTGAGATGGGACAGGGAGGGACACCCCTCCACTTT.

The V call is TRBV7-3, the J call TRBJ1-3, with no clear D. Germline values: CDR1 SGHTA, CDR2 FQGTGA. V was clipped by 4 bases and J by 2 bases, with 6 bases between them. The CDR3 contains 13 residues. Here the CDR3 reads CASSSNTGNTIYF. CDR3 DNA sequence: TGTGCCAGCAGCTCCAATACTGGAAACACCATATATTTT.

This sequence joins TRBV25-1 and TRBJ2-7, with D tentatively TRBD1 (5 bases). Germline CDR1 and CDR2: MGHDK and SYGVNS. The CDR3 is made up of 17 amino acids. Trimming pared 1 base from V and 5 bases from J, leaving 21 bases between. CDR3 sequence (DNA): TGTGCCAGCAGTGAATCTTCGGGCAGGGCCTCCTCGGACGAGCAGTACTTC. This sequence encodes CASSESSGRASSDEQYF.

This clonotype occurred a few times. The rearrangement joins TRBV11-2 to TRBJ1-6, with D perhaps matching TRBD1 (6 bases). The CDR3 contains 14 residues. Trimming cost V 4 bases and J 9 bases, with 13 bases left between them. Germline V gives CDR1 SGHAT, CDR2 FQNNGV. CDR3 sequence (DNA): TGTGCCAGCAGCTATGGGGACATACTTTCACCCCTCCACTTT. It translates to CASSYGDILSPLHF. The full variable domain, its missing parts supplied by reference TRBV11-2 and TRBJ1-6, is EAGVAQSPRYKIIEKRQSVAFWCNPISGHATLYWYQQILGQGPKLLIQFQNNGVVDDSQLPKDRFSAERLKGVDSTLKIQPAKLEDSAVYLCASSYGDILSPLHFGNGTRLTVT.

The rearrangement links TRBV4-3 to TRBJ2-7, with D maybe TRBD2 (6 bases). V dropped 0 bases and J dropped 0 bases, with 9 bases sitting between them. Germline assignment: CDR1 LGHNA and CDR2 YSLEER. CDR3 length: 15 residues. The CDR3 DNA is TGCGCCAGCAGCCAAGAATGGAGGGCCTCCTACGAGCAGTACTTC. The encoded protein is CASSQEWRASYEQYF.

The chain combines TRBV7-2 with TRBJ2-1, with TRBD2 identical over 11 bases. The V gene end was trimmed by 6 bases and the J gene end by 2 bases; junction bases not matched to a gene: 3. The CDR3 is made up of 15 amino acids. CDR1 is SGHTA and CDR2 is FQGNSA in the germline V gene. CDR3 DNA: TGTGCCAGCAGTTCTAGCGGGGGGCCCTACAATGAGCAGTTCTTC. Its translation: CASSSSGGPYNEQFF.

Concerning this clonotype itself: This sequence may be a read error, since a much larger clone differs from it by one base. It is likely a read error, because the conserved phenylalanine at the end of the CDR3 is missing. CDR3 amino acids: CASSPRGANTEAFL. In DNA, the CDR3 is TGTGCCAGCAGCCCCCGCGGAGCGAACACTGAAGCTTTCCTT. The V gene is TRBV14, the J gene TRBJ1-1; D is unresolved. V lost 4 bases to trimming and J lost 1 base, with 10 bases between them. Germline CDR1 SGHDN, CDR2 FVKESK. The CDR3 runs to 14 residues.

This clonotype was seen a handful of times. V gene TRBV3-1 combines with J gene TRBJ2-7, with unresolved D. Trimming took 4 bases from V and 2 from J, leaving 9 bases between them. The length of the CDR3 is 13 residues. The germline CDR1 and CDR2 sequences are LGHDT and YNNKEL (reference sequence). In DNA form, the CDR3 reads TGTGCCAGCAGCCCTGGCAGAGCCTACGAGCAGTACGTC. It specifies CASSPGRAYEQYV.

This clonotype was detected a few times. V is TRBV12-3 or TRBV12-4 and J is TRBJ1-5, with unresolved D. The germline V and J ends were trimmed by 5 bases and 0 bases, with 8 bases remaining between them. The CDR3 extends over 14 amino acids. In DNA form, the CDR3 reads TGTGCCAGCAGTAGAGGGTATAGCAATCAGCCCCAGCATTTT. Amino acids: CASSRGYSNQPQHF.

This clonotype was picked up many times. The genes are TRBV9 and TRBJ2-3, with TRBD2 matching over 8 bases. This CDR3 has 15 residues. Germline CDR1 and CDR2: SGDLS and YYNGEE. Trimming cost V 6 bases and J 3 bases; bases outside gene matches: 9. CDR3 DNA sequence: TGTGCCAGCAACCCCGGGACTAGGTGGACAGATACGCAGTATTTT. Translating gives CASNPGTRWTDTQYF. Complete variable domain (other parts from reference TRBV9 and TRBJ2-3): DSGVTQTPKHLITATGQRVTLRCSPRSGDLSVYWYQQSLDQGLQFLIQYYNGEERAKGNILERFSAQQFPDLHSELNLSSLELGDSALYFCASNPGTRWTDTQYFGPGTRLTVL.

The rearrangement uses TRBV4-1 and TRBJ2-3; 8 nucleotides match TRBD2. The CDR3 is 16 amino acids. CDR1 MGHRA and CDR2 YSYEKL come from the germline V gene. V trimming: 0 bases; J trimming: 6 bases; junction bases outside the gene matches: 8. CDR3 nucleotides: TGCGCCAGCAGCCAAGAAAACGGGCGGGGGGTCGATACGCAGTATTTT. Its translation: CASSQENGRGVDTQYF.